This TCR beta chain came from a study of T cell responses to AZD1222 COVID-19 vaccine. Here immunoSEQ multiplex PCR was the method, and the copy in TCRdb shows in-frame clones only, minus some. The sample has 150,000 to 160,000 clones; approximately 90% are singletons. The input for sequencing was peripheral blood, taken 28 days after the second AZD1222 dose. This TCR was sampled from an adult who received the AZD1222 COVID-19 vaccine.

The CDR3 here is CASSRGEGTTGELFF. In nucleotides, the CDR3 is TGTGCCAGTAGTAGAGGGGAGGGGACTACCGGGGAGCTGTTTTTT. The chain carries TRBV19 and TRBJ2-2, with 7 bases aligning to TRBD2. The CDR3 sequence is 15 residues long. Unmatched junction bases numbered 7, after V lost 4 bases and J lost 5 bases. Per the germline V gene, CDR1 is LNHDA and CDR2 is SQIVND (reference sequence).